Included here is one T cell receptor beta chain sequence, with context. Its antigen is still unknown. The sample belongs to a study of siplizumab effects on memory and regulatory T cells. General study results and limits: The authors could not assign a naive or memory phenotype to roughly 75-97% of proliferating CD4+ or CD8+ clones. With siplizumab, Treg-derived clones averaged around 70% of mappable alloreactive CD4+ clones, versus 25% to 30% in controls.

The trim removed 4 bases at V and 6 bases at J, leaving 15 bases unmatched. CDR1 SGDLS and CDR2 YYNGEE come from the germline V gene. CDR3 length: 17 amino acids. The protocol was immunoSEQ multiplex PCR, while the TCRdb copy is restricted to in-frame clones and leaves out a portion. The data contain roughly 60,000 clones, about 92% of them singletons. The sequence was collected from a human donor in good health. The V gene is TRBV9, the J gene TRBJ2-1; 8 bases agree with TRBD2. The material sequenced was CD8+ T cells sorted from blood. The CDR3 DNA is TGTGCCAGCAGCCCCTTTTCGGGAGGGAGTCCGGGCAATGAGCAGTTCTTC. Protein sequence: CASSPFSGGSPGNEQFF.